This is a list of T cell receptor beta chains from one sample in a study of T-cell reconstitution after alpha-beta-depleted transplantation in children. TCRdb used MiXCR to reprocess the PCR reads, holding one entry per CDR3 protein. Of under 400,000 distinct CDR3 sequences in the sample, 20% to 30% were seen once. This specimen was PBMCs, mostly from graft donor cells, taken 180 days after TCRalphabeta/CD19-depleted stem cell transplant. The receptors shown here come from a male patient between 5 and 17 years old who had a stem cell transplant for acute lymphoblastic leukemia, so the T cells may come from the graft donor. The CDR3 runs from the conserved cysteine through the conserved F or W.

TRBV19	TRBJ1-1	CASSMDNRRGTEAFF
TRBV25-1	TRBJ2-1	CASSEIVGRHEQFF
TRBV20-1	TRBJ2-1	CSAAVGVGEQFF
TRBV6-5	TRBJ1-6	CASSYSRGPNSPLHF
TRBV5-1	TRBJ2-5	CASSLGSGAYQETQYF
TRBV21-1	TRBJ2-3	CASSSVQLFGSTDTQYF
TRBV10-3	TRBJ2-7	CAISGSSGSWEQYF
TRBV12-3/TRBV12-4	TRBJ2-1	CASSFGGLLSYNEQFF
TRBV5-5	TRBJ1-1	CASSLAGWIEAFF
TRBV18	TRBJ2-2	CASSPGTSGSGELFF
TRBV20-1	TRBJ2-2	CSARDPTSSASGELFF
TRBV7-9	TRBJ2-5	CASIRTGTQETQYF
TRBV27	TRBJ1-1	CASSFPHRPTEAFF
TRBV6-5	TRBJ2-1	CASSSQAGAYNEQFF
TRBV5-1	TRBJ2-1	CASSLGQGGNEQFF
TRBV9	TRBJ1-2	CASSVAGTRVNYGYTF
TRBV3-1	TRBJ1-1	CASSFRTGREKAFF
TRBV7-2	TRBJ2-7	CASSFGPSVSYEQYF
TRBV20-1	TRBJ2-5	CSAPPLRGQEETQYF
TRBV12-3/TRBV12-4	TRBJ2-2	CAMTSGRANGELFF
TRBV3-1	TRBJ1-3	CASSQGRPGTGNTIYF
TRBV12-3/TRBV12-4	TRBJ1-1	CASSPYTGIPEAFF
TRBV20-1	TRBJ2-3	CSARELAEESTDTQYF
TRBV7-9	TRBJ2-5	CASSPGPGTSGETQYF
TRBV9	TRBJ2-3	CASSVGLAGEKKQYF
TRBV5-1	TRBJ1-2	CASSRMGQVNHGYTF
TRBV20-1	TRBJ2-5	CSALLGGEETQYF
TRBV12-3/TRBV12-4	TRBJ1-1	CASSLRQVEAFF
TRBV20-1	TRBJ2-1	CSAPRLAGDSNEQFF
TRBV9	TRBJ1-2	CASSVGDSGPSYGYTF
TRBV19	TRBJ1-5	CASKPGNSLVDQPQHF
TRBV12-3/TRBV12-4	TRBJ1-5	CASRPGQSGQPQHF
TRBV6-6	TRBJ1-5	CASSSGLVQPQHF
TRBV20-1	TRBJ1-3	CSARGPFSGNTIYF
TRBV12-3/TRBV12-4	TRBJ2-7	CASCSLYITRDRGHYEQYF
TRBV2	TRBJ2-7	CASSEVDRTLYEQYF
TRBV6-1	TRBJ2-2	CASRPPDTNTGELFF
TRBV5-1	TRBJ2-5	CASSERATRLETQSF
TRBV7-6	TRBJ2-1	CASSIRDNEQFF
TRBV4-1	TRBJ2-4	CASSAVAGGLAKNIQYF
TRBV20-1	TRBJ2-3	CSAGRGPRSSGVTDTQYF
TRBV7-9	TRBJ1-4	CASSFHADPNEKLFF
TRBV6-2/TRBV6-3	TRBJ2-7	CASRYRASGEQYF
TRBV25-1	TRBJ2-1	CASSDETSGSNEQFF
TRBV20-1	TRBJ2-1	CSARRRARGEQFF
TRBV5-1	TRBJ2-7	CASSSTSGSFSYEQYF